The next 27 T cell receptor beta chains were all read from a single sample in a study of blood T cell repertoires in COVID-19. Clones were read by immunoSEQ multiplex PCR, and TCRdb kept only the in-frame ones, dropping some. The sample lists 120,000 or so clones, about 88% occurring once. The sample taken for sequencing was peripheral blood. The receptors here all came from a human donor in a cohort sampled during active COVID-19.

The J gene is TRBJ1-5, the V gene TRBV11-2; D unclear. V was shortened by 0 bases and J by 6 bases, with 9 bases between the two germline ends. The CDR3 has 14 residues. CDR1 and CDR2 (germline): SGHAT, FQNNGV. The CDR3 spells CASSLDFFGQPQHF. CDR3 DNA: TGTGCCAGCAGCTTAGATTTTTTCGGTCAGCCCCAGCATTTT.

This clone was observed a single time. The chain couples TRBV5-6 to TRBJ2-2; no firm D call. This CDR3 is built from 15 residues. Trimming left V 0 bases short and J 0 bases short, with 6 bases between. Germline CDR1 and CDR2: SGHDT and YYEEEE. The CDR3 nucleotides read TGTGCCAGCAGCTTGGCAGGAACGAACACCGGGGAGCTGTTTTTT. Translating gives CASSLAGTNTGELFF.

The chain uses TRBV10-2 and TRBJ2-5, with 12 bases matching TRBD2. The length of the CDR3 is 14 residues. Germline CDR1 WSHSY, CDR2 SAAADI. Trimming took 7 bases from V and 3 from J; bases not matched to a gene: 3. The CDR3, as DNA: TGCGCCAGCACGCTAGCGGGGGGGGAAGAGACCCAGTACTTC. Protein product: CASTLAGGEETQYF.

The rearrangement links TRBV7-6 to TRBJ1-1, with 9 positions matching TRBD1. The CDR3 is 16 residues long. J was trimmed by 0 bases and V by 2 bases; bases with no gene match: 4. Germline V gene data show CDR1 as SGHVS and CDR2 as FNYEAQ. The CDR3 is CASSLRQGELNTEAFF. The CDR3 coding sequence is TGTGCCAGCAGCTTAAGACAGGGGGAACTGAACACTGAAGCTTTCTTT. The full variable domain, its missing parts supplied by reference TRBV7-6 and TRBJ1-1, is GAGVSQSPRYKVTKRGQDVALRCDPISGHVSLYWYRQALGQGPEFLTYFNYEAQQDKSGLPNDRFSAERPEGSISTLTIQRTEQRDSAMYRCASSLRQGELNTEAFFGQGTRLTVV.

The chain couples TRBV28 to TRBJ2-5, with 14 bases matching TRBD2. CDR1 and CDR2 (germline): MDHEN, SYDVKM. This CDR3 region has 14 residues. The V and J ends lost 6 bases and 5 bases, in that order; junction bases with no gene match: 2. The CDR3 sequence: CASRGLAGVETQYF. The DNA for the CDR3 is TGTGCCAGCAGGGGACTAGCGGGAGTGGAGACCCAGTACTTC. Full variable domain (outside the CDR3, taken from reference TRBV28 and TRBJ2-5): DVKVTQSSRYLVKRTGEKVFLECVQDMDHENMFWYRQDPGLGLRLIYFSYDVKMKEKGDIPEGYSVSREKKERFSLILESASTNQTSMYLCASRGLAGVETQYFGPGTRLLVL.

The chain employs TRBV6-6 and TRBJ2-5; D is undetermined. The CDR3 is 12 amino acids. The V and J ends lost 5 bases and 3 bases respectively, with 7 bases between them. The germline V gene has CDR1 MNHNY and CDR2 SVGAGI (reference sequence). CDR3 residues: CASSPGKETQYF. The CDR3 DNA follows: TGTGCCAGCAGTCCAGGAAAAGAGACCCAGTACTTC.

This sequence joins TRBV12-3 or TRBV12-4 and TRBJ2-3, with 9 bases fitting TRBD2. The CDR3 is 12 amino acids. The V and J ends lost 5 bases and 6 bases, in that order; junction bases with no gene match: 0. CDR3 DNA: TGTGCCAGCAGTGGACTAGCGGATACGCAGTATTTT. Its translation is CASSGLADTQYF.

This chain connects TRBV28 to TRBJ1-2, with TRBD1 identical over 10 bases. Germline CDR1 and CDR2: MDHEN and SYDVKM. The CDR3 extends over 15 amino acids. V lost 4 bases and J lost 7; bases outside the gene matches: 9. CDR3: CASSSLGTGVGGYTF. CDR3 DNA: TGTGCCAGCAGTTCCCTAGGGACAGGGGTTGGTGGCTACACCTTC.

The chain joins TRBV11-1 to TRBJ1-4; D unclear. Per the germline V gene, CDR1 is SGHAT and CDR2 is FQDESV (reference sequence). The CDR3 consists of 13 residues. Trimming shortened V by 1 base and J by 8 bases, and 8 bases separated the two germline ends. The CDR3 sequence is CASSLGESEKLFF. The CDR3 DNA reads TGTGCCAGCAGCTTAGGAGAATCGGAAAAACTGTTTTTT. Full variable domain (missing parts from reference TRBV11-1 and TRBJ1-4): EAEVAQSPRYKITEKSQAVAFWCDPISGHATLYWYRQILGQGPELLVQFQDESVVDDSQLPKDRFSAERLKGVDSTLKIQPAELGDSAMYLCASSLGESEKLFFGSGTQLSVL.

The chain uses TRBV5-1 and TRBJ1-3, with TRBD1 as a possible D gene (6 bases). Germline assignment: CDR1 SGHRS and CDR2 YFSETQ. The CDR3 consists of 16 residues. The V end was cut by 5 bases, the J end by 1 base, with 16 bases between. In nucleotides, the CDR3 is TGCGCCAGCAGTCAGGGGCCGCCCAGTTCTGGAAACACCATATATTTT. Residues: CASSQGPPSSGNTIYF.

CDR3 sequence: CASSYSEGARTDTQYF. Here the CDR3 DNA reads TGTGCCAGCAGTTATTCGGAGGGGGCGCGGACAGATACGCAGTATTTT. V and J are TRBV6-9 and TRBJ2-3, with TRBD1 as a possible D gene (7 bases). Trimming removed 0 bases from V and 3 bases from J, with 13 bases in between. Germline V gene sequence: CDR1 MNHGY, CDR2 SVAAGI. This CDR3 has 16 residues.

The CDR3 region is CASTQRGTREETQYF. The CDR3, as DNA: TGCGCCAGCACCCAACGAGGTACTAGAGAGGAGACCCAGTACTTC. The gene calls are TRBV5-1 and TRBJ2-5, with D possibly being TRBD2 (5 bases). V lost 6 bases to trimming and J lost 5 bases, with 20 bases between them. The CDR3 loop spans 15 amino acids. The germline V gene has CDR1 SGHRS and CDR2 YFSETQ.

V is TRBV25-1 and J is TRBJ2-3; TRBD2 matches 8 bases. This CDR3 region has 17 residues. CDR1 and CDR2 from the germline V gene are MGHDK and SYGVNS. V dropped 2 bases and J dropped 4; count of bases not matched to a gene: 11. The CDR3 bases are TGTGCCAGCAGTGAACTTCAGAGCGGGAGTCGAGCAGATACGCAGTATTTT. Translated, it gives CASSELQSGSRADTQYF.

This clone appeared once. The J gene is TRBJ2-3, the V gene TRBV27; D might be TRBD1 (5 bases). Trimming shortened V by 5 bases and J by 1 base, and 13 bases separated the two germline ends. This CDR3 contains 15 residues. Germline V gives CDR1 MNHEY, CDR2 SMNVEV (reference sequence). The CDR3 coding sequence is TGTGCCAGCAGTCCCAGGGATTTTGGCACAGATACGCAGTATTTT. The encoded protein is CASSPRDFGTDTQYF.

The chain uses TRBV9 and TRBJ2-1; TRBD1 might be the D (6 bases). V was pared by 2 bases and J by 3 bases, with 15 bases between. The CDR3 runs 16 residues. Germline V gene sequence: CDR1 SGDLS, CDR2 YYNGEE. CDR3 DNA sequence: TGTGCCAGCAGCGTCTTTGGTCAGGGGTACTACAATGAGCAGTTCTTC. Its translation: CASSVFGQGYYNEQFF.

The chain joins TRBV7-2 to TRBJ2-7, with TRBD2 identical over 7 bases. Germline V CDR1 and CDR2: SGHTA, FQGNSA. The CDR3 is 17 residues long. V lost 2 bases to trimming and J lost 4 bases; unmatched junction nucleotides: 14. DNA for the CDR3: TGTGCCAGCAGCTTAATGGCTAGCGGAGAGGTCGAGTACGAGCAGTACTTC. Protein sequence: CASSLMASGEVEYEQYF. The variable domain in full, with the rest retrieved from reference TRBV7-2 and TRBJ2-7, is GAGVSQSPSNKVTEKGKDVELRCDPISGHTALYWYRQSLGQGLEFLIYFQGNSAPDKSGLPSDRFSAERTGGSVSTLTIQRTQQEDSAVYLCASSLMASGEVEYEQYFGPGTRLTVT.

J is TRBJ1-1 and V is TRBV29-1, with a possible D match to TRBD1 (5 bases). Germline V CDR1 and CDR2: SQVTM, ANQGSEA. V lost 7 bases to trimming and J lost 1 base, with 10 bases between them. This CDR3 has 12 amino acids. In DNA form, the CDR3 reads TGCAGCGCGAGACAGAGGAACACTGAAGCTTTCTTT. Its protein product is CSARQRNTEAFF.

J is TRBJ2-1 and V is TRBV5-1; 14 bases map to TRBD2. The CDR3 is made up of 17 amino acids. CDR1 is SGHRS and CDR2 is YFSETQ in the germline V gene. After removal of 4 bases from V and 6 bases from J, the junction contained 9 bases not matched to a gene. CDR3 nucleotides: TGCGCCAGCAGCCAGTCCGGGACTAGCGGGGGACGCAATGAGCAGTTCTTC. It yields the protein CASSQSGTSGGRNEQFF. Combining the CDR3 with reference TRBV5-1 and TRBJ2-1 gives the whole variable domain KAGVTQTPRYLIKTRGQQVTLSCSPISGHRSVSWYQQTPGQGLQFLFEYFSETQRNKGNFPGRFSGRQFSNSRSEMNVSTLELGDSALYLCASSQSGTSGGRNEQFFGPGTRLTVL.

The V call is TRBV5-6, the J call TRBJ1-3; D unclear. Germline V gene sequence: CDR1 SGHDT, CDR2 YYEEEE. Trimming pared 1 base from V and 0 bases from J, leaving 8 bases between. This CDR3 spans 15 amino acids. The CDR3: CASSLNSYSGNTIYF. DNA of the CDR3: TGTGCCAGCAGCTTGAACTCCTACTCTGGAAACACCATATATTTT. The full variable domain, in which reference TRBV5-6 and TRBJ1-3 provide the parts outside the CDR3, is DAGVTQSPTHLIKTRGQQVTLRCSPKSGHDTVSWYQQALGQGPQFIFQYYEEEERQRGNFPDRFSGHQFPNYSSELNVNALLLGDSALYLCASSLNSYSGNTIYFGEGSWLTVV.

CDR3 DNA sequence: TGTGCCAGCAGCAAAGCATGGGCTGACTATGGCTACACCTTC. Translation: CASSKAWADYGYTF. The chain is built from TRBV21-1 and TRBJ1-2; TRBD1, the D gene given by the table, was not confirmed from the DNA. TRBV21-1 represents a pseudogene. This CDR3 has 14 amino acids.

V gene TRBV9 combines with J gene TRBJ2-2, with D hard to call. This CDR3 is built from 15 residues. Germline assignment: CDR1 SGDLS and CDR2 YYNGEE. Trimming removed 5 bases from V and 2 bases from J, with 13 bases in between. The CDR3 sequence: CASRSIQLNTGELFF. The CDR3 nucleotides are TGTGCCAGCAGATCAATACAGCTTAACACCGGGGAGCTGTTTTTT.

V usage is TRBV6-6 and J usage is TRBJ1-1; D may be TRBD1 (6 bases). Germline V CDR1 and CDR2: MNHNY, SVGAGI (reference sequence). The CDR3 is made up of 13 amino acids. Trimming took 6 bases from V and 1 from J, leaving 9 bases between them. The CDR3 reads CASRKTGNTEAFF. The CDR3 coding sequence is TGTGCCAGCAGAAAGACAGGGAACACTGAAGCTTTCTTT.

This clone was seen a handful of times. The V gene is TRBV4-1, the J gene TRBJ1-1; 7 positions match TRBD1. Germline CDR1 MGHRA, CDR2 YSYEKL. Germline trimming cut 5 bases from V and 0 bases from J; bases unmatched to any gene: 9. The CDR3 is 16 residues long. The CDR3 loop reads CASSSRYRGMNTEAFF. CDR3 in DNA: TGCGCCAGCAGCTCGCGTTACAGGGGAATGAACACTGAAGCTTTCTTT.

The chain carries TRBV4-1 and TRBJ2-2; 10 nucleotides match TRBD2. The CDR3 sequence is 18 residues long. The junction had 9 bases not matched to a gene; V was cut back by 0 bases and J by 5 bases. Germline values: CDR1 MGHRA, CDR2 YSYEKL. The chain's CDR3 is CASSQDSASGGVTGELFF. CDR3 in DNA: TGCGCCAGCAGCCAAGATTCGGCTAGCGGGGGTGTTACCGGGGAGCTGTTTTTT.

V and J are TRBV11-2 and TRBJ1-3, with D perhaps matching TRBD1 (5 bases). Per the germline V gene, CDR1 is SGHAT and CDR2 is FQNNGV. V lost 0 bases, J lost 4 bases, and 10 bases lay in between. CDR3 size: 15 residues. CDR3: CASSLDPTVGNTIYF. For the CDR3, the DNA is TGTGCCAGCAGCTTAGATCCGACAGTCGGAAACACCATATATTTT.

This rearrangement joins TRBV5-4 to TRBJ1-6; D might be TRBD1 (5 bases). Per the germline V gene, CDR1 is SGHNT and CDR2 is YYREEE (reference sequence). CDR3 size: 15 residues. Trimming took off 4 bases at V and 9 bases at J, with 17 bases between the two ends. CDR3 bases: TGTGCCAGCAGCCCCGGGGAGGGACGGAGTTCACCCCTCCACTTT. Encoded protein: CASSPGEGRSSPLHF. The whole variable domain, filled in from reference TRBV5-4 and TRBJ1-6, reads ETGVTQSPTHLIKTRGQQVTLRCSSQSGHNTVSWYQQALGQGPQFIFQYYREEENGRGNFPPRFSGLQFPNYSSELNVNALELDDSALYLCASSPGEGRSSPLHFGNGTRLTVT.

The table lists this clone with a few counts. The gene calls are TRBV7-9 and TRBJ2-7, with TRBD1 identical over 8 bases. Trimming at V came to 4 bases and at J to 2 bases, leaving 10 bases not matched to a gene. This CDR3 is built from 16 residues. The germline V gene has CDR1 SEHNR and CDR2 FQNEAQ (reference sequence). The CDR3 is CASSSPQGVGAYEQYF. In DNA, the CDR3 is TGTGCCAGCAGCTCCCCACAGGGGGTAGGTGCCTACGAGCAGTACTTC.